The 13 T cell receptor beta chains below come from one sample, sequenced in a study of cytomegalovirus exposure and HLA in healthy donors. Sequencing was performed with immunoSEQ multiplex PCR; in TCRdb, only in-frame clones are kept and a portion is missing. This table holds 130,000 to 150,000 clones, 90% found once. Material for sequencing was PBMCs. Receptors were obtained from a woman aged 25 to 39 in good health and CMV-seropositive.

The chain is built from TRBV11-3 and TRBJ2-2; no clear D gene. This CDR3 is built from 12 residues. Germline CDR1 and CDR2: SGHNT and YENEEA. V was trimmed by 3 bases and J by 7 bases, leaving 6 bases between them. CDR3 nucleotides: TGTGCCAGCAGCTTCGGTGGCGGGGAGCTGTTTTTT. Residues: CASSFGGGELFF.

The chain links TRBV6-1 to TRBJ1-2; D perhaps matches TRBD1 (6 bases). Germline V gives CDR1 MNHNS, CDR2 SASEGT. V lost 3 bases to trimming and J lost 4 bases, with 15 bases between them. This CDR3 spans 15 amino acids. The CDR3 region is CASSDETGGSYGYTF. The CDR3 DNA reads TGTGCCAGCAGTGACGAAACGGGGGGCAGCTATGGCTACACCTTC.

The chain couples TRBV1 to TRBJ1-6; TRBD1 is taken as the D call from the table, unchecked against the DNA. TRBV1 is classified as a pseudogene. The CDR3 loop spans 16 amino acids. CDR3 loop: CTSSHTDSSYNSPLHF. The CDR3 DNA sequence: TGCACCAGCAGCCATACGGACAGCTCCTATAATTCACCCCTCCACTTT.

The V gene is TRBV18, the J gene TRBJ2-7; 12 nucleotides line up with TRBD2. V was pared by 4 bases and J by 0 bases, with 7 bases of the junction left unmatched. Per germline, CDR1 KGHSH and CDR2 LQKENI. CDR3 length equals 17 residues. This CDR3 is CASSRTSGVSSSYEQYF. The CDR3 DNA reads as TGTGCCAGCTCACGGACTAGCGGGGTTTCAAGCTCCTACGAGCAGTACTTC.

The J gene is TRBJ2-6, the V gene TRBV5-1, with 11 bases aligning to TRBD1. Losses at the gene ends were 4 bases for V and 4 bases for J; bases not matched to a gene: 10. CDR1 and CDR2 (germline): SGHRS, YFSETQ. The CDR3 totals 18 residues. The CDR3: CASSPGQGAPPGANVLTF. The CDR3 DNA follows: TGCGCCAGCAGCCCCGGACAGGGGGCTCCTCCGGGGGCCAACGTCCTGACTTTC.

CDR3 sequence reads: CASSLAGEGYEQYF. The CDR3 nucleotides read TGTGCCAGCAGTTTGGCGGGAGAAGGGTACGAGCAGTACTTC. The chain has TRBV27 and TRBJ2-7, with 7 bases identical to TRBD2. J gave up 4 bases and V 3 bases, and 6 bases lay outside the gene matches. CDR3 length: 14 residues. The germline gives CDR1 MNHEY, CDR2 SMNVEV (reference sequence).

The CDR3 nucleotides are TGTGCCAGCAGTGCCGGGGGGGGCAATCAGCCCCAGCATTTT. It is translated as CASSAGGGNQPQHF. The rearrangement joins TRBV2 to TRBJ1-5; the D gene is possibly TRBD1 (5 bases). Germline V CDR1 and CDR2: SNHLY, FYNNEI. There are 14 residues in the CDR3. The V end lost 4 bases, the J end lost 2 bases, and 9 bases lay between the germline ends.

With respect to this clone: In the same sample, other DNA sequences code for this CDR3. The chain has TRBV5-1 and TRBJ2-7; possibly TRBD2 for D (5 bases). Between the trimmed V and J ends, which lost 0 bases and 3 bases, there was a span of 7 bases. CDR1 and CDR2 from the germline V gene are SGHRS and YFSETQ. This CDR3 is built from 13 residues. CDR3 DNA sequence: TGCGCCAGCAGCTTGGCGGGGTTCTACGAGCAGTACTTC. This gives the protein CASSLAGFYEQYF.

In its sample, this clone was seen a few times. The rearrangement uses TRBV15 and TRBJ1-4, with D possibly TRBD1 on 6 matching bases. Germline V gene sequence: CDR1 LNHNV, CDR2 YYDKDF (reference sequence). This CDR3 spans 16 amino acids. V was trimmed by 0 bases and J by 7 bases, leaving 15 bases between them. CDR3 in DNA: TGTGCCACCAGCAGAGATCGGGGGGGCGGTGGTGAAAAACTGTTTTTT. This gives the protein CATSRDRGGGGEKLFF. Together with reference TRBV15 and TRBJ1-4, the CDR3 gives the full variable domain: DAMVIQNPRYQVTQFGKPVTLSCSQTLNHNVMYWYQQKSSQAPKLLFHYYDKDFNNEADTPDNFQSRRPNTSFCFLDIRSPGLGDTAMYLCATSRDRGGGGEKLFFGSGTQLSVL.

The chain combines TRBV6-5 with TRBJ2-2, with TRBD1 identical over 9 bases. Trimming cost V 4 bases and J 6 bases; bases outside gene matches: 6. The length of the CDR3 is 15 residues. Germline assignment: CDR1 MNHEY and CDR2 SVGAGI. In nucleotides, the CDR3 is TGTGCCAGCAGTTTTGACAGGGGGGATTCCGGGGAGCTGTTTTTT. Its protein is CASSFDRGDSGELFF.

This clone appeared a few times. The rearrangement links TRBV2 to TRBJ1-2; D call uncertain. The CDR3 covers 14 residues. V was pared by 4 bases and J by 8 bases, with 17 bases between. Per germline, CDR1 SNHLY and CDR2 FYNNEI. In nucleotides, the CDR3 is TGTGCCAGCAGTGCCCGGGGTTATTTCGACGGCTACACCTTC. Translating it yields CASSARGYFDGYTF.

The genes are TRBV11-2 and TRBJ2-1, with D tentatively TRBD2 (6 bases). Deletions cut 1 base from V and 8 bases from J, with 9 bases between. CDR3 length equals 13 residues. CDR1 and CDR2 from the germline V gene are SGHAT and FQNNGV. The DNA for the CDR3 is TGTGCCAGCAGCTTAGGAGGACTATATGAGCAGTTCTTC. This codes for CASSLGGLYEQFF.

The V call is TRBV6-1, the J call TRBJ1-2, with D possibly TRBD1 on 6 matching bases. Trimming removed 1 base from V and 5 bases from J, with 11 bases in between. The germline CDR1 and CDR2 sequences are MNHNS and SASEGT. This CDR3 region has 14 residues. CDR3 in amino acids: CASSEGGGWYGYTF. Here the CDR3 DNA reads TGTGCCAGCAGTGAAGGGGGGGGCTGGTATGGCTACACCTTC.